A single sample is the source of the 21 T cell receptor beta chains below, sequenced in a study of cytomegalovirus exposure and HLA in healthy donors (TCRdb year 2017). The library came from the immunoSEQ multiplex PCR assay. For the multiplex PCR, a mixture combining 60 forward primers for TCR Vbeta segments and 13 reverse primers for TCR Jbeta segments was used. In TCRdb, the immuneACCESS table is reduced to in-frame sequences with V and J assigned. These tables do not hold every clone; where another copy was compared, an unresolved V gene accounts for under half, and the others remain unexplained. In this sample the table shows some 190,000 clones, approximately 84% of which occur a single time. The ten biggest clones cover about 3.1% of the sample. Specimen: PBMCs. These receptors were taken from a female donor in good health and CMV-seronegative.

This clone has only a few counts. The rearrangement links TRBV9 to TRBJ2-1, with 10 nucleotides matching TRBD1. CDR1 is SGDLS, CDR2 YYNGEE, per germline. The V gene end was trimmed by 1 base and the J gene end by 0 bases; junction bases not matched to a gene: 4. The CDR3 is made up of 17 amino acids. Written as DNA, the CDR3 is TGTGCCAGCAGCGTAAGGGGACAGGGGAGCTCCTACAATGAGCAGTTCTTC. This sequence encodes CASSVRGQGSSYNEQFF. The whole variable domain, filled in from reference TRBV9 and TRBJ2-1, reads DSGVTQTPKHLITATGQRVTLRCSPRSGDLSVYWYQQSLDQGLQFLIQYYNGEERAKGNILERFSAQQFPDLHSELNLSSLELGDSALYFCASSVRGQGSSYNEQFFGPGTRLTVL.

This chain uses TRBV11-2 with TRBJ2-7, with unresolved D. The V end was cut by 2 bases, the J end by 5 bases, with 10 bases between. This CDR3 comprises 13 residues. Germline CDR1 SGHAT, CDR2 FQNNGV. The CDR3 DNA is TGTGCCAGCAGCTTAATCCAGGATGACGAGCAGTACTTC. Its protein is CASSLIQDDEQYF. The variable domain in full, with the rest retrieved from reference TRBV11-2 and TRBJ2-7, is EAGVAQSPRYKIIEKRQSVAFWCNPISGHATLYWYQQILGQGPKLLIQFQNNGVVDDSQLPKDRFSAERLKGVDSTLKIQPAKLEDSAVYLCASSLIQDDEQYFGPGTRLTVT.

This clone has more than one count but fewer than ten. The V call is TRBV11-2, the J call TRBJ2-7, with no clear D. Germline CDR1 SGHAT, CDR2 FQNNGV. Trimming pared 1 base from V and 3 bases from J, leaving 10 bases between. The CDR3 length is 14 residues. CDR3 in amino acids: CASSLAYGLYEQYF. In DNA form, the CDR3 reads TGTGCCAGCAGCTTAGCCTACGGTCTCTACGAGCAGTACTTC.

The gene calls are TRBV2 and TRBJ2-1; no reliable D call. V gave up 3 bases and J gave up 6 bases, with 18 bases separating them. The CDR3 extends over 16 amino acids. CDR1 SNHLY and CDR2 FYNNEI come from the germline V gene. CDR3 sequence (DNA): TGTGCCAGCAGTGATCCCAGCGATCCTTTTTTCAATGAGCAGTTCTTC. Residues: CASSDPSDPFFNEQFF.

V gene TRBV6-6 combines with J gene TRBJ2-7; D remains ambiguous. V was pared by 6 bases and J by 2 bases, with 8 bases between. CDR1 is MNHNY, CDR2 SVGAGI, per germline (reference sequence). The CDR3 contains 12 residues. The CDR3 loop is CASRAPTYEQYF. The CDR3 nucleotides are TGTGCCAGCAGGGCCCCGACCTACGAGCAGTACTTC.

The V call is TRBV2, the J call TRBJ2-7, with 7 bases that match TRBD1. This CDR3 region has 11 residues. Trimming cost V 7 bases and J 4 bases; bases outside gene matches: 1. From germline, CDR1 is SNHLY and CDR2 FYNNEI. In nucleotides, the CDR3 is TGTGCCAGCACCAGGGGGTACGAGCAGTACTTC. Translating gives CASTRGYEQYF.

This rearrangement joins TRBV11-3 to TRBJ2-7; TRBD2 is a possible D gene (6 bases). Trimming pared 6 bases from V and 4 bases from J, leaving 16 bases between. The CDR3 has 14 amino acids. CDR1 is SGHNT, CDR2 YENEEA, per germline. CDR3 sequence reads: CASSPPGLLYEQYF. CDR3 sequence (DNA): TGTGCCAGCAGTCCCCCGGGACTGCTTTACGAGCAGTACTTC.

The J gene is TRBJ1-6, the V gene TRBV7-9; a possible D gene is TRBD1 (5 bases). CDR1 is SEHNR and CDR2 is FQNEAQ in the germline V gene (reference sequence). V was cut by 4 bases and J by 0 bases, with 13 bases left in between. The CDR3 extends over 17 amino acids. The DNA of the CDR3 is TGTGCCAGCAGCTCCCCGACAGAAAGCTCCTATAATTCACCCCTCCACTTT. Residues: CASSSPTESSYNSPLHF.

Comments on this clone: This CDR3 is also generated by other DNA sequences in the sample. The rearrangement links TRBV9 to TRBJ2-5; weak D call: TRBD2 (6 bases). The germline CDR1 and CDR2 sequences are SGDLS and YYNGEE. This CDR3 region has 17 residues. The V and J ends lost 0 bases and 4 bases respectively, with 19 bases between them. CDR3 sequence: CASSVATGLAGRETQYF. Written as DNA, the CDR3 is TGTGCCAGCAGCGTAGCTACCGGGCTGGCGGGGCGAGAGACCCAGTACTTC. Combining the CDR3 with reference TRBV9 and TRBJ2-5 gives the whole variable domain DSGVTQTPKHLITATGQRVTLRCSPRSGDLSVYWYQQSLDQGLQFLIQYYNGEERAKGNILERFSAQQFPDLHSELNLSSLELGDSALYFCASSVATGLAGRETQYFGPGTRLLVL.

The rearrangement uses TRBV11-2 and TRBJ2-5, with TRBD2 matching 11 bases. With V trimmed by 5 bases and J by 2 bases, 4 bases remained unmatched. The CDR3 consists of 15 residues. Germline assignment: CDR1 SGHAT and CDR2 FQNNGV. The chain's CDR3 is CASSIGTSGQETQYF. The DNA for the CDR3 is TGTGCCAGCAGCATAGGGACTAGCGGACAAGAGACCCAGTACTTC.

This clone was observed a handful of times. V and J are TRBV30 and TRBJ1-4, with 8 bases aligning to TRBD1. This CDR3 is built from 16 residues. Looked up from germline, CDR1 is GTSNPN and CDR2 is SVGIG (reference sequence). V was pared by 4 bases and J by 8 bases, with 15 bases of the junction left unmatched. The DNA of the CDR3 is TGTGCCTGGAATAGGGACAGGTCGGGACTGGGCGAAAAACTGTTTTTT. It codes for CAWNRDRSGLGEKLFF.

In regard to this clone: The sample has other DNA sequences that encode this CDR3 too. The V and J genes are TRBV5-1 and TRBJ2-1; no firm D call. Trimming cost V 4 bases and J 7 bases, with 15 bases left between them. This CDR3 spans 14 amino acids. Germline V gene sequence: CDR1 SGHRS, CDR2 YFSETQ. In nucleotides, the CDR3 is TGCGCCAGCAGCCCGCTCGAGGTCGCGAATGAGCAGTTCTTC. Its translation: CASSPLEVANEQFF.

This chain joins TRBV30 and TRBJ2-3, with 7 nucleotides matching TRBD1. The V and J ends lost 1 base and 1 base, in that order; junction bases with no gene match: 2. Germline V gene lookup returns CDR1 GTSNPN and CDR2 SVGIG (reference sequence). The CDR3 is made up of 14 amino acids. Written as DNA, the CDR3 is TGTGCCTGGAGTGGAACAGGGGGCACAGATACGCAGTATTTT. It is translated as CAWSGTGGTDTQYF.

J is TRBJ2-1 and V is TRBV2; D ambiguous. Trimming took 11 bases from V and 5 from J, leaving 13 bases between them. CDR1 is SNHLY and CDR2 is FYNNEI in the germline V gene. This CDR3 comprises 12 residues. The CDR3 bases are TGTGCCGATAAAGCAGGTAACAATGAGCAGTTCTTC. Protein product: CADKAGNNEQFF.

This clone was detected once. The rearrangement links TRBV2 to TRBJ2-1, with 7 positions matching TRBD2. CDR3 length: 15 amino acids. Germline V gene lookup returns CDR1 SNHLY and CDR2 FYNNEI. J was trimmed by 4 bases and V by 8 bases; bases with no gene match: 11. In DNA, the CDR3 is TGTGCCAGCCACTTGACTAGCACCTATTACAATGAGCAGTTCTTC. As protein: CASHLTSTYYNEQFF.

This clone was observed a single time. V and J are TRBV5-1 and TRBJ2-1, with D perhaps matching TRBD2 (6 bases). The length of the CDR3 is 15 residues. CDR1 is SGHRS, CDR2 YFSETQ, per germline. Deletions cut 4 bases from V and 10 bases from J, with 21 bases between. This chain's CDR3 is CASSPAGTLASEQFF. The CDR3 nucleotides read TGCGCCAGCAGCCCCGCGGGAACACTGGCTTCGGAGCAGTTCTTC.

The V and J genes are TRBV7-2 and TRBJ2-3, with TRBD2 matching over 16 bases. The CDR3 runs 18 residues. The V segment lost 7 bases and the J segment 2 bases; nucleotides outside the gene matches: 9. Germline V gene data show CDR1 as SGHTA and CDR2 as FQGNSA. For the CDR3, the DNA is TGTGCCAGCACTGGGACTAGCGGGAGGGCCGGAATCACAGATACGCAGTATTTT. Its protein is CASTGTSGRAGITDTQYF.

This chain links TRBV11-2 with TRBJ2-5, with D perhaps matching TRBD1 (6 bases). Germline lookup yields CDR1 SGHAT and CDR2 FQNNGV. V was shortened by 4 bases and J by 10 bases, with 19 bases between the two germline ends. The CDR3 loop spans 14 amino acids. CDR3 in amino acids: CASSSTGTPMGQYF. CDR3 in DNA: TGTGCCAGCAGCTCCACCGGGACACCGATGGGCCAGTACTTC.

The J gene is TRBJ2-1, the V gene TRBV9, with TRBD1 as a possible D gene (6 bases). Germline loops: CDR1 SGDLS, CDR2 YYNGEE. The germline V and J ends were trimmed by 4 bases and 7 bases, with 18 bases remaining between them. This CDR3 comprises 15 residues. CDR3 sequence reads: CASSSFGTGTNEQFF. In DNA, the CDR3 is TGTGCCAGCAGCTCTTTTGGCACAGGGACAAATGAGCAGTTCTTC.

The chain links TRBV2 to TRBJ2-3; D remains ambiguous. The germline gives CDR1 SNHLY, CDR2 FYNNEI. V was cut by 4 bases and J by 4 bases, with 12 bases left in between. CDR3 length: 14 amino acids. CDR3 region: CASSAWARADTQYF. The CDR3, as DNA: TGTGCCAGCAGTGCATGGGCACGAGCAGATACGCAGTATTTT.

The table lists this clone with a few counts. V usage is TRBV5-6 and J usage is TRBJ2-3; no clear D. Germline V lookup: CDR1 SGHDT, CDR2 YYEEEE. V lost 2 bases and J 3 bases, leaving 4 bases between the germline ends. The CDR3 runs to 12 residues. CDR3 protein: CASSLATDTQYF. The CDR3 DNA reads as TGTGCCAGCAGCTTAGCAACAGATACGCAGTATTTT.